This T cell receptor (beta chain) was sequenced for a study of CD4 T cells in relation to SARS-CoV-2 and coronaviruses. CD4+ T cells from unexposed donors were obtained before the COVID-19 pandemic (2011-2018). After more than eight days of culture, CD4+ T cells were isolated. Unexposed-donor CD4+ T cells were probed with SARS-CoV-2 S/N and four cold-coronavirus spikes, cells permitting. Note on this clone: Its antigen is not identified.

Germline CDR1 and CDR2: SGHRS and YFSETQ. V was clipped by 4 bases and J by 5 bases; unmatched bases: 15. CDR3 length: 18 amino acids. The data were produced by immunoSEQ multiplex PCR, yet TCRdb's version contains in-frame clones alone and is incomplete. In the table there are 20,000 to 25,000 clones, 66% of which are singletons. Notes on the study in general: Each donor contributed either pre-pandemic or post-infection samples, not both.

The chain links TRBV5-1 to TRBJ2-7; 13 nucleotides line up with TRBD2. The specimen was CD4+ T cells from PBMCs, cultured in vitro. The source of this sequence is a human donor in good health. The CDR3 nucleotides read TGCGCCAGCAGCCCCGATGGGACTAGCGGGGTGGGGGGCAACGAGCAGTACTTC. Amino acid sequence: CASSPDGTSGVGGNEQYF.